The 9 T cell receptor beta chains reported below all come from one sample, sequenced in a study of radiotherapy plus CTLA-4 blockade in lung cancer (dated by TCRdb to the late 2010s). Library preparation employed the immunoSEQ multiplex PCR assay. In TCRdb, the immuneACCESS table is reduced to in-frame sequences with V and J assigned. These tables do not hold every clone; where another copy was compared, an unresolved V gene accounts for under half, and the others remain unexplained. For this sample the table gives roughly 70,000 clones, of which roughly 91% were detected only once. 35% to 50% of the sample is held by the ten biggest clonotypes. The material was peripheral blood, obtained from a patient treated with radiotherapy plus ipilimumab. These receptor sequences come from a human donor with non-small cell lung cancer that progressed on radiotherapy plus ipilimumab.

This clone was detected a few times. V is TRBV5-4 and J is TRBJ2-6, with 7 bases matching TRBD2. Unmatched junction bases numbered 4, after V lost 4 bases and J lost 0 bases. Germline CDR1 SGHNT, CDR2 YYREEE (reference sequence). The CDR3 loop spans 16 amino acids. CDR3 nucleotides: TGTGCCAGCAGCGGTGGGGGGGACTCTGGGGCCAACGTCCTGACTTTC. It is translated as CASSGGGDSGANVLTF.

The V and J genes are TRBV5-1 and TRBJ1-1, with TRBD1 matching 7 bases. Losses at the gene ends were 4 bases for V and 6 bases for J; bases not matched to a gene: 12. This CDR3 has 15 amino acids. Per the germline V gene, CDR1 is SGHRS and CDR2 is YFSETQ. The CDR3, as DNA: TGCGCCAGCAGCCCCCTCGACAGGGCTATAGCTGAAGCTTTCTTT. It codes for CASSPLDRAIAEAFF.

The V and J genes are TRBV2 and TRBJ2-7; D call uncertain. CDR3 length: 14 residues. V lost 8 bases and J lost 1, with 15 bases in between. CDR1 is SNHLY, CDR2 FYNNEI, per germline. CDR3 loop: CASGSGPPSYEQYF. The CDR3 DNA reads TGTGCCAGCGGGTCCGGACCCCCTTCCTACGAGCAGTACTTC.

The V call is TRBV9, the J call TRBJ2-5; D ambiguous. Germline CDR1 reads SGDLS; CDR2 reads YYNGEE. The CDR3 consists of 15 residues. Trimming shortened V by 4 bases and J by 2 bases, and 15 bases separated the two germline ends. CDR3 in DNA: TGTGCCAGCAGCCCCACCCCACGGAAGCAAGAGACCCAGTACTTC. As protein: CASSPTPRKQETQYF.

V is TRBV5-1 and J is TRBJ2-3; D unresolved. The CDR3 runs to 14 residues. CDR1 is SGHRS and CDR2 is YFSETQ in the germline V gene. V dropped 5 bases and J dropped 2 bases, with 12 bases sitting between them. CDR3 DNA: TGCGCCAGCAGGGGGTTGCGGTCCACAGATACGCAGTATTTT. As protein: CASRGLRSTDTQYF.

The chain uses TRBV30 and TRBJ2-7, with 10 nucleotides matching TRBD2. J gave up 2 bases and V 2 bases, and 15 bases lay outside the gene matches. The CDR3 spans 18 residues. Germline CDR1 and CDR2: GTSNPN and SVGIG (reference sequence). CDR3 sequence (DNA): TGTGCCTGGAGTCCTCTGGGACGACTAGCGGGTCTGACCTACGAGCAGTACTTC. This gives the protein CAWSPLGRLAGLTYEQYF.

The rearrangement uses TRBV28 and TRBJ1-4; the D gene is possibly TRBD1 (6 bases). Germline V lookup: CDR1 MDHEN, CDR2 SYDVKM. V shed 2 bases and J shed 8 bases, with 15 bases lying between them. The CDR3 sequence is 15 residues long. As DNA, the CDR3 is TGTGCCAGCAGTTTACCCCAGGGGCTGGGGGAAAAACTGTTTTTT. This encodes CASSLPQGLGEKLFF.

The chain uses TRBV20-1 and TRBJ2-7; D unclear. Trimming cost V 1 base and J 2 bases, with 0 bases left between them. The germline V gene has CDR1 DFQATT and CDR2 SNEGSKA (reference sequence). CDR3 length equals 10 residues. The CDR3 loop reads CSARAYEQYF. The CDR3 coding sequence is TGCAGTGCTAGAGCCTACGAGCAGTACTTC.

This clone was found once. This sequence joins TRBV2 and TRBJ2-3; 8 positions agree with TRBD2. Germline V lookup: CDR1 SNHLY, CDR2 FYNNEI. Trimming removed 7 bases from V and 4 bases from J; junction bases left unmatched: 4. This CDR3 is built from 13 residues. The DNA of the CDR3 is TGTGCCAGCACCGGGGGGGAGGCAGATACGCAGTATTTT. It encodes CASTGGEADTQYF.